This record concerns one TCR beta chain sequence. This clone was seen a few times. This clone's antigen is unknown. No base-level quality is on record; no much larger clone is a single base apart. The method behind the library was the immunoSEQ multiplex PCR assay. RNA was extracted from all samples and reverse transcribed into cDNA as template for TCR sequencing. SuperScript III was used for first-strand cDNA synthesis, primed with a 2:1 mix of oligo-dT and random hexamers. Amplification bias was assessed with a synthetic immune receptor repertoire, and residual bias was removed computationally. The paper's data handling went like this. After raw reads were preprocessed to remove errors, the CDR3 was defined following IMGT conventions as running from the conserved cysteine to phenylalanine. Clonality was computed by normalizing Shannon entropy by log2 of the number of productive unique TCRs and subtracting the result from 1. Whether each scalp clone was CD4 or CD8 was inferred by checking scalp TCRbeta sequences against the CD4 and CD8 repertoires from sorted blood. The clones in this table, taken by TCRdb from immuneACCESS, are in-frame only. Not every clone is retained; where verified, under half of the shortfall comes from an unresolved V gene, and the cause of the rest is unknown. V and J calls and clone size follow that table, whereas D and trimming were derived from the DNA. For this sample there are 190,000 or so clones; nearly 60% appear just once. The top ten hold roughly 5% of the sample.

The entry originates in a study of CD8+ T cells in alopecia areata (dated by TCRdb to the late 2010s). Study-level background: The treated patients, all with moderate-to-severe alopecia areata, were enrolled in an open-label pilot trial of oral tofacitinib given at 5 to 10 mg twice daily. Patients on tofacitinib were biopsied at baseline and after 4 and 24 weeks of treatment, and several of the patients also had a later scalp biopsy. To study T cell clonal expansion in alopecia areata, the researchers applied high-throughput TCRbeta sequencing to both the C3H/HeJ mouse model and human patients. Disease severity in treated patients was measured with the SALT score, which quantifies the percentage of affected scalp surface area. Scalp clonality was compared across normal scalp (n=4), patchy alopecia areata scalp (n=8), and alopecia totalis/universalis scalp (n=8). immunoSEQ multiplex PCR using 35 Vbeta forward primers and 13 Jbeta reverse primers was used to amplify TCRbeta CDR3 regions. Patients stayed on tofacitinib for 6 to 18 months and then had 6 months of follow-up off drug so that delayed response and recurrence could be assessed. The RNA source kit depended on sample type: the PAXgene miRNA kit for fixed scalp, the miRNeasy kit for PBMCs, and the RNeasy kit for mouse skin. In humans, TCRbeta sequencing was performed on scalp tissue and on sorted CD4+ and CD8+ peripheral blood T cells from healthy controls and from patients with patchy or totalis/universalis alopecia areata.

The sample's time point, from its label and the paper: around 24 weeks on oral tofacitinib. The label giving this sample's treatment or condition can be read as: oral pan-JAK inhibitor, 5-10 mg twice daily. Lesional scalp punch biopsies and peripheral blood were obtained from alopecia areata patients. After PBMCs were isolated by density centrifugation and stained for CD3, CD4 and CD8, a FACSAria was used to sort CD4+ and CD8+ T cells. Study-wide conclusions, independent of this receptor: Resident alphabeta T cells in normal human skin are also sequenced, complicating scalp TCR repertoire analysis, unlike mouse skin dominated by gammadelta T cells. The treated cohort was small, with a single nonresponder, so links between baseline CD8+ expansion and response need larger studies. Higher clonality and more expanded CD8+ clones were observed in lesional scalp than in normal scalp, particularly in alopecia totalis/universalis, a finding suggestive of antigenic drive. Scalp clonality and the number of expanded CD8+ clones among the top 100 scalp clones were significantly decreased by tofacitinib. Shared TCR sequences between patients were less evident than in mice, which may be partly attributable to HLA diversity in the patient population. Many expanded lesional clones were found to persist in scalp and blood during tofacitinib treatment, and relapse after treatment cessation may be partly explained by this persistence.

The source material was CD4+ T cells sorted from blood, sampled at week 24, from a patient treated with tofacitinib. This clonotype originated in a human donor with alopecia areata.

The sequence in DNA is TGTGCCAGCAGCTCAAAAGGATGGACAGGGTACGAGCAGTACTTC. This yields the protein CASSSKGWTGYEQYF. The V gene is TRBV7-9 and the J gene is TRBJ2-7; TRBD1 lines up with 8 middle nucleotides. Relative to germline, V is missing 4 bases and J is missing 4 bases, with 9 bases of the junction outside any gene match. Its CDR3 holds 15 amino acids, cysteine through phenylalanine. Only the CDR3 DNA stays, 45 bases, in frame from base 1. The germline V gene encodes CDR1 SEHNR and CDR2 FQNEAQ (reference sequence).